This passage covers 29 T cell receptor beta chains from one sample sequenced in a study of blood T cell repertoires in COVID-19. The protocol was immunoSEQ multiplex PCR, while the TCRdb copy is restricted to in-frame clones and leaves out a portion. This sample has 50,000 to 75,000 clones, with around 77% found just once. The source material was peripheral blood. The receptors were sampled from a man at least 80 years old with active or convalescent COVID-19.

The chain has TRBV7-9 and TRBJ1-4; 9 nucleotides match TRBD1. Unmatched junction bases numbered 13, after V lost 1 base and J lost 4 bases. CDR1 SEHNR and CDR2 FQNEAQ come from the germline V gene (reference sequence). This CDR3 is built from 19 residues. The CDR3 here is CASSLVWAGTGSLNEKLFF. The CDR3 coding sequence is TGTGCCAGCAGCTTAGTATGGGCCGGGACAGGGTCCCTTAATGAAAAACTGTTTTTT. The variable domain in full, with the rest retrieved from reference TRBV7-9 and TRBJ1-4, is DTGVSQNPRHKITKRGQNVTFRCDPISEHNRLYWYRQTLGQGPEFLTYFQNEAQLEKSRLLSDRFSAERPKGSFSTLEIQRTEQGDSAMYLCASSLVWAGTGSLNEKLFFGSGTQLSVL.

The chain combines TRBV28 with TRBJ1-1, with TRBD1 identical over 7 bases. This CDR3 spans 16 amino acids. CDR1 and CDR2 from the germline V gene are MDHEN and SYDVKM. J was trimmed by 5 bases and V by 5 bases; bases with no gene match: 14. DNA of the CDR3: TGTGCCAGCAGTATGACAGGGAAGTTTGGAAGAACTGAAGCTTTCTTT. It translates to CASSMTGKFGRTEAFF.

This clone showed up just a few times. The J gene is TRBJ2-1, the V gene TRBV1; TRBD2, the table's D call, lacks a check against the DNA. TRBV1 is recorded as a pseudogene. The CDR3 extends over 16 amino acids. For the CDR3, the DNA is TGCACCAGCAGCCAGAAGGGACTGTTAAGTCACAATGAGCAGTTCTTC. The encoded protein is CTSSQKGLLSHNEQFF.

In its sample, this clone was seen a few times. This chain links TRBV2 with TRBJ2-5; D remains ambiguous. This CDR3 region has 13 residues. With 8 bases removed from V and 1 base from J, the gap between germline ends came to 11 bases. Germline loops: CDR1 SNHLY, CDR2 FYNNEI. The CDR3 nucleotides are TGTGCCAGCGCTTGGAGACCCCAAGAGACCCAGTACTTC. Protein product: CASAWRPQETQYF.

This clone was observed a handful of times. DNA for the CDR3: TGTGCCAGCAGCCAAGAAACGGGTAGCACCGGGGAGCTGTTTTTT. Protein sequence: CASSQETGSTGELFF. The rearrangement uses TRBV4-2 and TRBJ2-2; D not certain. The V gene lost 0 bases and the J gene lost 4 bases, with 9 bases spanning the gap. The CDR3 is 15 residues long. From germline, CDR1 is LGHNA and CDR2 YNFKEQ.

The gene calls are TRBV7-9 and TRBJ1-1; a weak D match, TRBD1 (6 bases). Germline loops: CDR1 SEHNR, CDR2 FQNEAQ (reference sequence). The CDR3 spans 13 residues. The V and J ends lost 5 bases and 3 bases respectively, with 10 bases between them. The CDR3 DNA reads TGTGCCAGCAGCGAACAGGGTGACACTGAAGCTTTCTTT. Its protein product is CASSEQGDTEAFF.

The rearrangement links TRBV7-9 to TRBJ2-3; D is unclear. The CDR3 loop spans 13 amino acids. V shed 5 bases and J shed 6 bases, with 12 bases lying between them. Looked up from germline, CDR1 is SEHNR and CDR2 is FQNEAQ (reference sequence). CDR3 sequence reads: CASSLGQVDTQYF. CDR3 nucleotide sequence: TGTGCCAGCAGCCTAGGGCAGGTGGATACGCAGTATTTT.

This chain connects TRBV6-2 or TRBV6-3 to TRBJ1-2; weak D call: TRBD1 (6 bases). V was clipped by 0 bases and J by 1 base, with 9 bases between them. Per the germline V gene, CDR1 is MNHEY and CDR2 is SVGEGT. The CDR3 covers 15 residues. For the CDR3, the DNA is TGTGCCAGCAGTTACTCCGGGACATATAACTATGGCTACACCTTC. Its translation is CASSYSGTYNYGYTF.

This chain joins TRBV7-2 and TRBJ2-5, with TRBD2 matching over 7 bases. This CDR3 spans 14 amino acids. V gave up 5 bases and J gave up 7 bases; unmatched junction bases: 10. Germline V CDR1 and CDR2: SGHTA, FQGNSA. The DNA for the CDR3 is TGTGCCAGCAGCCCCCCCGGGACTAAGGCGACCCAGTACTTC. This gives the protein CASSPPGTKATQYF.

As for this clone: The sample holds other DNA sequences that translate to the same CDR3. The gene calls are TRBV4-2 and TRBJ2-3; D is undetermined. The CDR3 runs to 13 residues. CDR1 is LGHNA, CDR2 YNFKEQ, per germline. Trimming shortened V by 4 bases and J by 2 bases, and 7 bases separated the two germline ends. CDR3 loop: CASSLTTTDTQYF. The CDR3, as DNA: TGTGCCAGCAGCCTCACTACCACAGATACGCAGTATTTT.

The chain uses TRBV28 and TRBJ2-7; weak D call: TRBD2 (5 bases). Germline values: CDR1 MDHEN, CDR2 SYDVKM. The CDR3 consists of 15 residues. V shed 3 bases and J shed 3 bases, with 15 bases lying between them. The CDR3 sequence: CASSLVGLGSYEQYF. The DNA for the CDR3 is TGTGCCAGCAGTTTGGTCGGTCTAGGGAGCTACGAGCAGTACTTC.

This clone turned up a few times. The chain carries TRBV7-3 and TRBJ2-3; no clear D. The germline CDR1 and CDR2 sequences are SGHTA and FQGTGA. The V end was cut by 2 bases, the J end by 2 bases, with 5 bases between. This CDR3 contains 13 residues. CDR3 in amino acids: CASSLGLTDTQYF. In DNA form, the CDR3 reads TGTGCCAGCAGCTTAGGCCTCACAGATACGCAGTATTTT. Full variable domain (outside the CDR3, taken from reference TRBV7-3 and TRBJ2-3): GAGVSQTPSNKVTEKGKYVELRCDPISGHTALYWYRQSLGQGPEFLIYFQGTGAADDSGLPNDRFFAVRPEGSVSTLKIQRTERGDSAVYLCASSLGLTDTQYFGPGTRLTVL.

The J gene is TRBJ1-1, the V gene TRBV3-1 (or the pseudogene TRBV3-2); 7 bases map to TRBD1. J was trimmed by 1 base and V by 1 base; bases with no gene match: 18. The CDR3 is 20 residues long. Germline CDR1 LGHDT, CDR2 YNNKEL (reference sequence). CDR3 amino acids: CASSQVGRKSRQGRNTEAFF. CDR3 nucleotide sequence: TGTGCCAGCAGCCAAGTAGGCCGCAAGTCTAGACAGGGAAGGAACACTGAAGCTTTCTTT.

The CDR3 DNA is TGTGCCAGCAGCCACAATATACGCTCTGGGGCCAACGTCCTGACTTTC. Translating gives CASSHNIRSGANVLTF. The chain combines TRBV5-8 with TRBJ2-6; D unresolved. Germline CDR1 and CDR2: SGHTS and YDEGEE. The ends were cut back, 4 bases at V and 0 bases at J, with 11 bases in the middle. CDR3 size: 16 residues.

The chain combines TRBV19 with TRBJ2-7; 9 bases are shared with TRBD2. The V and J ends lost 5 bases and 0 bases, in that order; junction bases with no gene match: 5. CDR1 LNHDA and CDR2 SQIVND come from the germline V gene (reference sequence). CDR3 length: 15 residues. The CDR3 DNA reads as TGTGCCAGTAGTCGCACTAGCGGGCCCTCCTACGAGCAGTACTTC. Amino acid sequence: CASSRTSGPSYEQYF.

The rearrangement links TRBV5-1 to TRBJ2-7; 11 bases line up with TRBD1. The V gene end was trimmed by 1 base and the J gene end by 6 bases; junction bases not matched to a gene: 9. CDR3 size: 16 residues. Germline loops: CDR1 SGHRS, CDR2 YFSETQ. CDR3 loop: CASSLLTGTGGGEQYF. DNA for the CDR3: TGCGCCAGCAGCTTGCTTACGGGGACAGGGGGAGGCGAGCAGTACTTC. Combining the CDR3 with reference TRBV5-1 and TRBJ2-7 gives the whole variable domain KAGVTQTPRYLIKTRGQQVTLSCSPISGHRSVSWYQQTPGQGLQFLFEYFSETQRNKGNFPGRFSGRQFSNSRSEMNVSTLELGDSALYLCASSLLTGTGGGEQYFGPGTRLTVT.

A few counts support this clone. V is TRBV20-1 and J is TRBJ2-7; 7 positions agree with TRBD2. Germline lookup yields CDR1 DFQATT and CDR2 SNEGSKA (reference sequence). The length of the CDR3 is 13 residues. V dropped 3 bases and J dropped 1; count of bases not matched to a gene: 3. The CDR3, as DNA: TGCAGTGCTAGTAGCGGGCTGTCCTACGAGCAGTACTTC. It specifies CSASSGLSYEQYF.

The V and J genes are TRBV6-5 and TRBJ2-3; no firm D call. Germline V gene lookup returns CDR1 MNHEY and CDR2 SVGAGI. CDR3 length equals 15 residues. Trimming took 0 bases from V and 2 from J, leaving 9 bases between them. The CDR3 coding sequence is TGTGCCAGCAGTTACTCTCGGTTTGTCACAGATACGCAGTATTTT. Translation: CASSYSRFVTDTQYF.

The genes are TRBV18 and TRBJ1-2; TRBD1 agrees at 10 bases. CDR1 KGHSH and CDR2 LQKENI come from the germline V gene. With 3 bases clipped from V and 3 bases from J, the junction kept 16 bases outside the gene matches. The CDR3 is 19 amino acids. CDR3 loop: CASSPRALTGGREHYGYTF. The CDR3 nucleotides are TGTGCCAGCTCACCGAGGGCCTTGACAGGGGGCAGGGAACACTATGGCTACACCTTC. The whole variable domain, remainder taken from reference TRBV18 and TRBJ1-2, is NAGVMQNPRHLVRRRGQEARLRCSPMKGHSHVYWYRQLPEEGLKFMVYLQKENIIDESGMPKERFSAEFPKEGPSILRIQQVVRGDSAAYFCASSPRALTGGREHYGYTFGSGTRLTVV.

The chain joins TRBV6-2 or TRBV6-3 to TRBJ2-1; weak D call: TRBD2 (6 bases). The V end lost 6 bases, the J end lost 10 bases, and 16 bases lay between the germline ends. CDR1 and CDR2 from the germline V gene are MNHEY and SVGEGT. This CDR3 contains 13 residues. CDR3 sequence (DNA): TGTGCCAGCAGCGACCCGGGGGTCGGGGAGCAGTTCTTC. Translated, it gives CASSDPGVGEQFF.

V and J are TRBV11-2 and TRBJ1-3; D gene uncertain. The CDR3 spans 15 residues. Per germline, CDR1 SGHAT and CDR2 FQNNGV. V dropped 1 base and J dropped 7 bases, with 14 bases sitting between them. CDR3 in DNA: TGTGCCAGCAGCTTAGTCCTCCTCGCGGGGAACACCATATATTTT. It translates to CASSLVLLAGNTIYF.

The CDR3 nucleotides are TGCGCCAGCAGCATAGACCTAGCGGGAGGGCCCAACACCGGGGAGCTGTTTTTT. Translated, it gives CASSIDLAGGPNTGELFF. The V call is TRBV5-1, the J call TRBJ2-2; 12 bases map to TRBD2. This CDR3 is built from 18 residues. Germline V gene sequence: CDR1 SGHRS, CDR2 YFSETQ. The V and J ends lost 4 bases and 2 bases, in that order; junction bases with no gene match: 9.

The chain's CDR3 is CASSQAQDRAGYTF. The CDR3 DNA sequence: TGTGCCAGCAGCCAAGCTCAGGACAGGGCTGGCTACACCTTC. This chain links TRBV3-1 (or the pseudogene TRBV3-2) with TRBJ1-2; 8 bases agree with TRBD1. Looked up from germline, CDR1 is LGHDT and CDR2 is YNNKEL (reference sequence). This CDR3 spans 14 amino acids. With 1 base clipped from V and 7 bases from J, the junction kept 5 bases outside the gene matches.

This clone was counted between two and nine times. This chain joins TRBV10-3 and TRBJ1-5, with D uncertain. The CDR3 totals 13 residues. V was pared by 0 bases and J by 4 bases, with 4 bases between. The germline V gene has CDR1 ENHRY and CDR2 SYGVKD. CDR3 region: CAISESRNQPQHF. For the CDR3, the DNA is TGTGCCATCAGTGAGTCGAGGAATCAGCCCCAGCATTTT.

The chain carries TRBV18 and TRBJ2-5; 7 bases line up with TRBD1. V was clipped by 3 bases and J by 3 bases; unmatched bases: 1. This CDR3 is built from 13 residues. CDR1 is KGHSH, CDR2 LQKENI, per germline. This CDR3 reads CASSPGTEETQYF. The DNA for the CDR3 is TGTGCCAGCTCACCCGGGACAGAAGAGACCCAGTACTTC.

CDR3 sequence: CASTRSPTGELFF. CDR3 DNA sequence: TGTGCTTCTACTAGGTCTCCTACCGGGGAGCTGTTTTTT. The chain combines TRBV27 with TRBJ2-2; possible D gene TRBD2, 5 bases. This CDR3 comprises 13 residues. Germline CDR1 reads MNHEY; CDR2 reads SMNVEV (reference sequence).

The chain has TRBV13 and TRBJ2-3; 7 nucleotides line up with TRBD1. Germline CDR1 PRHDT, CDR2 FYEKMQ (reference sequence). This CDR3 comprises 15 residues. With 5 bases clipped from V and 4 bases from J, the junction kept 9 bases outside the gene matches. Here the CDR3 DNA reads TGTGCCAGCAGCCCCGGGACAGCTTATCCAGATACGCAGTATTTT. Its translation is CASSPGTAYPDTQYF.

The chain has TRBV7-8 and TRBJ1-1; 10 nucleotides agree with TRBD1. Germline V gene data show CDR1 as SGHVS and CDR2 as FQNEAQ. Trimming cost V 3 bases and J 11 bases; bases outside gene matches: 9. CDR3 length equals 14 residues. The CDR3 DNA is TGTGCCAGCAGCTTCGGGGACAGGGGATTATCGGCTTTCTTT. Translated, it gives CASSFGDRGLSAFF.

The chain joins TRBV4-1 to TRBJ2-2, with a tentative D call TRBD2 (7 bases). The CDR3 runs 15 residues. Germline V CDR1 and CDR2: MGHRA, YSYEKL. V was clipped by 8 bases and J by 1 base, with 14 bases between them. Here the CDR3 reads CASRSGGMNTGELFF. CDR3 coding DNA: TGCGCCAGCCGTTCGGGGGGCATGAACACCGGGGAGCTGTTTTTT.